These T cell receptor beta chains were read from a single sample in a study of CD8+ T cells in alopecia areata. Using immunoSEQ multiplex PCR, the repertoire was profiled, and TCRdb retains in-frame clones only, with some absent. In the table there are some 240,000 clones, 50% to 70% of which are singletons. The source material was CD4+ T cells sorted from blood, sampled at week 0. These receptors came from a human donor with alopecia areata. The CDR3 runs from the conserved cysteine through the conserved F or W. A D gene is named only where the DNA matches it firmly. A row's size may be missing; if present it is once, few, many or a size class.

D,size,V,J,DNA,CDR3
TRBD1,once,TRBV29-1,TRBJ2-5,TGCAGCGTTTACGGGGACAGAAACCAAGAGACCCAGTACTTC,CSVYGDRNQETQYF
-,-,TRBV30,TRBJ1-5,TGTGCCTGGAGTGTAAAGGGTACGCAGCCCCAGCATTTT,CAWSVKGTQPQHF
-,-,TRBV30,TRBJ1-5,TGTGCCTGGAGTGTCGAAGGTCAGCCCCAGCATTTT,CAWSVEGQPQHF
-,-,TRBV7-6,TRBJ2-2,TGTGCCAGCAGCCATCGGCAGCAGGGGAGGTGGACCGGGGAGCTGTTTTTT,CASSHRQQGRWTGELFF
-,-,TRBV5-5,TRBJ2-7,TGTGCCAGCAGCTACAACGAGCCCTACGAGCAGTACTTC,CASSYNEPYEQYF
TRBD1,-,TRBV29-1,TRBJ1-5,TGCAGCGTAACCGTCCTGACAGGGGGCAATCAGCCCCAGCATTTT,CSVTVLTGGNQPQHF
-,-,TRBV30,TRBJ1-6,TGTGCCTGGAGGGCCAATTCACCCCTCCACTTT,CAWRANSPLHF
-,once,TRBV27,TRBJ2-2,TGTGCCAGCAGCCCCCTACAGGGACTCACCGGGGAGCTGTTTTTT,CASSPLQGLTGELFF
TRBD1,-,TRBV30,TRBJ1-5,TGTGCCTGGAGTGAACAGGGGACAAGCAATCAGCCCCAGCATTTT,CAWSEQGTSNQPQHF
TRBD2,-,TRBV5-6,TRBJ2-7,TGTGCCAGCAGCTCCACCGGACTAGGCTACGAGCAGTACTTC,CASSSTGLGYEQYF
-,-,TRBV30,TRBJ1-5,TGTGCCTGGAGTCCACCTTCTTATCAGCCCCAGCATTTT,CAWSPPSYQPQHF
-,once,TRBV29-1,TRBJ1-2,TGCAGCGTTGGGACAGAGGCCCTCTATGGCTACACCTTC,CSVGTEALYGYTF
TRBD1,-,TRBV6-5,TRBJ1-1,TGTGCCAGCAGTAACAAACAGGGGTTTAATACTGAAGCTTTCTTT,CASSNKQGFNTEAFF
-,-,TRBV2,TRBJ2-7,TGTGCCAGCAGTACGCCGACACTCTCCTACGAGCAGTACTTC,CASSTPTLSYEQYF
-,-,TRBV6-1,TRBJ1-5,TGTGCCAGCAGTGATACAGTGGGTGGAAATCGGCCCCAGCATTTT,CASSDTVGGNRPQHF
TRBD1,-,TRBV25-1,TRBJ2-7,TGTGCCAGCAGATCTACCAGACAGGGTGGCTCCTACGAGCAGTACTTC,CASRSTRQGGSYEQYF
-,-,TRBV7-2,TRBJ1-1,TGTGCCAGCAGCTTCGGGGACCGGAGGAACACTGAAGCTTTCTTT,CASSFGDRRNTEAFF
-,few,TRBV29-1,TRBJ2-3,TGCAGCGCAAAGGACAGAACAGATACGCAGTATTTT,CSAKDRTDTQYF
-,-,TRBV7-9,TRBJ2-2,TGTGCCAGCACCCCCAACACCGGGGAGCTGTTTTTT,CASTPNTGELFF
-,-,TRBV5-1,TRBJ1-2,TGCGCCAGCAGCTTGGTGGGAGTCAACTATGGCTACACCTTC,CASSLVGVNYGYTF
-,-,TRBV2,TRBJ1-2,TGTGCCAGCAGTGAAGGTGGGATTTACTATGGCTACACCTTC,CASSEGGIYYGYTF
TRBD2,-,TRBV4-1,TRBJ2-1,TGCGCCAGCAGCCTGGATAGCGGGAGATCCTACAATGAGCAGTTCTTC,CASSLDSGRSYNEQFF
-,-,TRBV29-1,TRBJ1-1,TGCAGCGTTCAAGGGGGGGTTACTGAAGCTTTCTTT,CSVQGGVTEAFF
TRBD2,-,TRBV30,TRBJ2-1,TGTGCCTGGAGGTTGCCAGCGGGGCACAATGAGCAGTTCTTC,CAWRLPAGHNEQFF
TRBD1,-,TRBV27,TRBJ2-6,TGTGCCAGCCGACAGGGGATAGCTGGGGCCAACGTCCTGACTTTC,CASRQGIAGANVLTF
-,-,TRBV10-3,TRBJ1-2,TGTGCCACCAGACCCAATGGAGGAGGCGGCTACACCTTC,CATRPNGGGGYTF
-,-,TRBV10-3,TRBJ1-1,TGTGCCATCAGCTCACAGGGATCTCCTGAAGCTTTCTTT,CAISSQGSPEAFF
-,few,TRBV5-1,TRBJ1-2,TGCGCCAGCAGCCCTTGGGATGGCGGCGGGAGAGGTGGCTACACCTTC,CASSPWDGGGRGGYTF
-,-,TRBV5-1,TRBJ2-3,TGCGCCAGCAGCTTCCCGCCGGGGCGTACTCTGACGGATACGCAGTATTTT,CASSFPPGRTLTDTQYF
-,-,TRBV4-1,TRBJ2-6,TGCGCCAGCAGGCCCGTTGGCTCTGGGGCCAACGTCCTGACTTTC,CASRPVGSGANVLTF
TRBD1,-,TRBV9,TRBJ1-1,TGTGCCAGCAGCTCCCGGGACAGGGGATCCAACACTGAAGCTTTCTTT,CASSSRDRGSNTEAFF
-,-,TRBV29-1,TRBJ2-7,TGCAGCGTTGAGAGAATAGGCGGATTCTACGAGCAGTACTTC,CSVERIGGFYEQYF
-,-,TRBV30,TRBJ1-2,TGTGCCTGGAGCCTCCGTGGCGGGGGCTACACCTTC,CAWSLRGGGYTF